This TCR beta chain originates from a study of CD8 T cells in Susac syndrome. To note about this clonotype: The antigen remains undetermined.

J gave up 5 bases and V 2 bases, and 8 bases lay outside the gene matches. The CDR3 runs to 16 residues. Germline CDR1 reads LGHDT; CDR2 reads YNNKEL (reference sequence). Study-wide results and caveats: Susac-specific public clones were found in both the total CD8+ and the CD8+ TEMRA repertoires, with sixteen in the former and about 5 in the latter.

Random-hexamer reverse transcription was applied to about 0.5 to 1 ug RNA. Each CDR3 protein gets one entry after TCRdb re-called the immunoSEQ multiplex PCR reads with MiXCR. The table shows about 130,000 distinct CDR3 sequences, with 95% occurring only once. The TEMRA cells underwent FACS enrichment, while the CD8+ and CD4+ T cells underwent negative isolation. This clonotype was sampled from a human donor with Susac syndrome. The sequencing input was CD8+ T cells from PBMCs. V is TRBV3-1 and J is TRBJ2-7; 11 nucleotides align to TRBD2. CDR3 residues: CASSQILAGESDEQYF. In nucleotides, the CDR3 is TGTGCCAGCAGCCAAATACTAGCGGGAGAGTCCGACGAGCAGTACTTC.